These 15 T cell receptor beta chains came from one sample sequenced in a study of T cells in localized non-small cell lung cancer. Assay used: immunoSEQ multiplex PCR; TCRdb lists only in-frame clones, some missing. The sample lists tens of thousands of clones, around nine tenths seen once, with 7% to 7.5% in the top ten. The material sequenced was peripheral blood, taken before any cancer treatment. The source is a woman between 35 and 75 years old with stage I lung adenocarcinoma.

V gene TRBV10-3 combines with J gene TRBJ1-1; possibly TRBD1 for D (5 bases). There are 13 residues in the CDR3. Per germline, CDR1 ENHRY and CDR2 SYGVKD. Deletions cut 3 bases from V and 7 bases from J, with 12 bases between. This chain's CDR3 is CAISETTESEAFF. Here the CDR3 DNA reads TGTGCCATCAGTGAAACGACAGAAAGTGAAGCTTTCTTT.

V is TRBV7-2 and J is TRBJ1-3; unclear D gene. In germline, CDR1 is SGHTA, CDR2 FQGNSA. The V end was cut by 1 base, the J end by 0 bases, with 10 bases between. This CDR3 spans 16 amino acids. CDR3 protein: CASSLGPSSSGNTIYF. CDR3 in DNA: TGTGCCAGCAGCTTAGGCCCTTCCAGCTCTGGAAACACCATATATTTT.

The chain links TRBV5-4 to TRBJ1-2; perhaps TRBD1 as D (5 bases). Trimming cost V 3 bases and J 5 bases, with 20 bases left between them. Germline V gene sequence: CDR1 SGHNT, CDR2 YYREEE (reference sequence). CDR3 size: 16 residues. CDR3 nucleotide sequence: TGTGCCAGCAGCTCCGAACCCGTGGGGGGATGGTATGGCTACACCTTC. Residues: CASSSEPVGGWYGYTF.

V gene TRBV19 combines with J gene TRBJ2-3; TRBD2 aligns across 11 bases. The CDR3 spans 18 residues. The ends lost 3 bases at V and 0 bases at J; junction bases unmatched: 8. Germline V CDR1 and CDR2: LNHDA, SQIVND (reference sequence). The CDR3 bases are TGTGCCAGTAGTATCGACCGACTAGCGGGAAAAAGCACAGATACGCAGTATTTT. Translation: CASSIDRLAGKSTDTQYF.

This clone was counted once. The V call is TRBV11-2, the J call TRBJ1-6; 8 bases fit TRBD1. Germline assignment: CDR1 SGHAT and CDR2 FQNNGV. The CDR3 consists of 15 residues. Losses at the gene ends were 4 bases for V and 2 bases for J; bases not matched to a gene: 1. The CDR3 sequence: CASSSQGAYNSPLHF. The CDR3 DNA is TGTGCCAGCAGCTCACAGGGGGCCTATAATTCACCCCTCCACTTT.

This chain joins TRBV7-9 and TRBJ1-1; D gene ambiguous. Germline V gene lookup returns CDR1 SEHNR and CDR2 FQNEAQ (reference sequence). This CDR3 spans 13 amino acids. V was trimmed by 5 bases and J by 1 base, leaving 8 bases between them. CDR3 amino acids: CASSRGTNTEAFF. The CDR3 region has the DNA TGTGCCAGCAGCCGGGGAACGAACACTGAAGCTTTCTTT.

The chain combines TRBV18 with TRBJ2-2; no firm D call. V lost 0 bases and J lost 0, with 11 bases in between. The V gene's germline CDR1 is KGHSH and CDR2 LQKENI. The CDR3 spans 17 residues. The CDR3 sequence: CASSPPPGRANTGELFF. The DNA for the CDR3 is TGTGCCAGCTCACCACCGCCCGGACGAGCGAACACCGGGGAGCTGTTTTTT.

The rearrangement uses TRBV27 and TRBJ1-2; D is unresolved. Trimming pared 5 bases from V and 8 bases from J, leaving 18 bases between. Germline loops: CDR1 MNHEY, CDR2 SMNVEV (reference sequence). The CDR3 spans 14 residues. This CDR3 reads CASSPWTALRGYTF. CDR3 DNA: TGTGCCAGCAGTCCATGGACCGCCCTAAGGGGCTACACCTTC.

CDR3 DNA sequence: TGTGCCAGCAGCCAAGGCTGGTTTCGTAATGAAAAACTGTTTTTT. This encodes CASSQGWFRNEKLFF. The chain has TRBV14 and TRBJ1-4; D is unresolved. V gave up 1 base and J gave up 4 bases, with 10 bases separating them. CDR1 and CDR2 from the germline V gene are SGHDN and FVKESK. The CDR3 totals 15 residues.

V usage is TRBV18 and J usage is TRBJ1-2, with TRBD1 identical over 9 bases. The CDR3 is 14 amino acids. From germline, CDR1 is KGHSH and CDR2 LQKENI. J gave up 4 bases and V 3 bases, and 3 bases lay outside the gene matches. The CDR3 sequence: CASSPGQGSYGYTF. CDR3 coding DNA: TGTGCCAGCTCACCGGGACAGGGAAGCTATGGCTACACCTTC.

The V call is TRBV11-2, the J call TRBJ2-5, with D unresolved. Germline CDR1 SGHAT, CDR2 FQNNGV. This CDR3 spans 17 amino acids. Trimming left V 6 bases short and J 2 bases short, with 22 bases between. The CDR3 here is CASSPRTGLDRQETQYF. CDR3 in DNA: TGTGCCAGCAGTCCCCGCACCGGGTTGGACCGACAAGAGACCCAGTACTTC.

J is TRBJ2-3 and V is TRBV7-2; D perhaps matches TRBD2 (6 bases). CDR1 is SGHTA, CDR2 FQGNSA, per germline. The CDR3 consists of 15 residues. The V and J ends lost 5 bases and 1 base respectively, with 13 bases between them. The CDR3 spells CASSTGGRRTDTQYF. The CDR3 coding sequence is TGTGCCAGCAGCACCGGGGGACGGCGCACAGATACGCAGTATTTT.

J is TRBJ1-1 and V is TRBV18; no clear D gene. The germline V and J ends were trimmed by 3 bases and 3 bases, with 5 bases remaining between them. CDR1 is KGHSH and CDR2 is LQKENI in the germline V gene. The CDR3 has 12 amino acids. The CDR3 DNA follows: TGTGCCAGCTCACCGGATTACACTGAAGCTTTCTTT. Amino acid sequence: CASSPDYTEAFF.

The gene calls are TRBV15 and TRBJ1-4; D may be TRBD1 (5 bases). Trimming cost V 1 base and J 5 bases, with 14 bases left between them. Germline assignment: CDR1 LNHNV and CDR2 YYDKDF (reference sequence). The CDR3 consists of 16 residues. This CDR3 is CATSRVFGGVNEKLFF. DNA of the CDR3: TGTGCCACCAGCAGAGTTTTCGGGGGGGTGAATGAAAAACTGTTTTTT.

The V gene is TRBV16, the J gene TRBJ2-2; D perhaps matches TRBD1 (5 bases). V was cut by 4 bases and J by 1 base, with 13 bases left in between. Germline CDR1 KGHSY, CDR2 FQNENV. The CDR3 loop spans 16 amino acids. The CDR3 nucleotides read TGTGCCAGCAGCCGTTTGGGAAGGGGGAACACCGGGGAGCTGTTTTTT. Translation: CASSRLGRGNTGELFF.